Following are 30 T cell receptor beta chains from one sample sequenced in a study of blood T cells in healthy people across ages. Sample-barcoded 5' priming and a J-beta primer mix drove a second PCR of 7 to 11 cycles. TCRdb re-derived calls from the 5' RACE reads in MiXCR, one entry per CDR3 protein. The sample lists about 770,000 distinct CDR3 sequences; around 43% were seen once. Sequencing was performed on blood. Receptors were obtained from a man between 60 and 70 years old in good health.

This chain joins TRBV6-2 or TRBV6-3 and TRBJ2-7, with a tentative D call TRBD1 (6 bases). This CDR3 comprises 12 residues. The germline V gene encodes CDR1 MNHEY and CDR2 SVGEGT. The V end lost 8 bases, the J end lost 5 bases, and 13 bases lay between the germline ends. In DNA, the CDR3 is TGTGCCAGCGGGAATGGGGGCCACGAGCAGTACTTC. Residues: CASGNGGHEQYF.

The chain combines TRBV12-3 or TRBV12-4 with TRBJ2-1, with 10 bases that match TRBD2. V lost 3 bases, J lost 10 bases, and 18 bases stayed unmatched. There are 18 residues in the CDR3. CDR3 amino acids: CASSFTVGLAGEPYEQFF. The CDR3 DNA sequence: TGTGCCAGCAGTTTTACTGTGGGTCTAGCGGGGGAGCCCTACGAGCAGTTCTTC.

The chain carries TRBV7-2 and TRBJ1-2, with 7 bases lining up with TRBD1. The CDR3 has 15 residues. Germline V gene sequence: CDR1 SGHTA, CDR2 FQGNSA. Trimming removed 4 bases from V and 6 bases from J; junction bases left unmatched: 11. CDR3 sequence (DNA): TGTGCCAGCAGCTCCTGGGACAGTATGGGGGATGGCTACACCTTC. It yields the protein CASSSWDSMGDGYTF.

This clonotype has a single count. The gene calls are TRBV12-3 or TRBV12-4 and TRBJ2-4; no firm D call. The V gene lost 3 bases and the J gene lost 0 bases, with 12 bases spanning the gap. The CDR3 has 16 residues. CDR3 in DNA: TGTGCCAGCAGTTTGCGCCTGACGGTAGCCAAAAACATTCAGTACTTC. The encoded protein is CASSLRLTVAKNIQYF.

A few counts support this clonotype. A much larger clonotype is one base distant, so this may be a read error. The genes are TRBV7-6 and TRBJ2-6; D gene unclear. This CDR3 spans 13 amino acids. Germline V gene data show CDR1 as SGHVS and CDR2 as FNYEAQ. V gave up 5 bases and J gave up 0 bases, with 2 bases separating them. CDR3 DNA sequence: TGTGCCAGCAGCGCCTCTGGGGCCAACGTCCTGACTTTC. As protein: CASSASGANVLTF.

This sequence joins TRBV4-1 and TRBJ2-1; TRBD2 matches at 12 bases. The V gene end was trimmed by 3 bases and the J gene end by 15 bases; junction bases not matched to a gene: 9. Germline CDR1 MGHRA, CDR2 YSYEKL. CDR3 length: 14 residues. This chain's CDR3 is CASSQELAGGRGFF. The CDR3 coding sequence is TGCGCCAGCAGCCAGGAACTAGCGGGGGGAAGGGGGTTCTTC.

The chain has TRBV6-5 and TRBJ2-3; the D gene is possibly TRBD2 (6 bases). CDR1 and CDR2 from the germline V gene are MNHEY and SVGAGI. V dropped 6 bases and J dropped 7 bases, with 14 bases sitting between them. CDR3 length equals 13 residues. CDR3 residues: CASRRDWGYTQYF. In DNA, the CDR3 is TGTGCCAGCAGACGGGACTGGGGCTATACGCAGTATTTT.

This clonotype was observed a few times. V usage is TRBV28 and J usage is TRBJ2-4; TRBD1 matches at 8 bases. TRBJ2-7 explains the end of the DNA better; the J call may be wrong. CDR3 length: 16 amino acids. Germline CDR1 reads MDHEN; CDR2 reads SYDVKM. For the CDR3, the DNA is TGTGCCAGCAGTTTATTGGCGGGACAGGTGTTCTACGAGCAGTACTTC. Translation gives CASSLLAGQVFYEQYF.

Concerning this clonotype: This sequence may be a read error, since a much larger clone differs from it by one base. This rearrangement joins TRBV10-3 to TRBJ2-7; possibly TRBD2 for D (5 bases). The CDR3 runs 13 residues. Germline CDR1 is ENHRY and CDR2 is SYGVKD. The V end was cut by 6 bases, the J end by 6 bases, with 15 bases between. The CDR3 reads CAISVRGLGEQYF. CDR3 nucleotides: TGTGCCATCAGCGTACGGGGTCTCGGCGAGCAGTACTTC.

This clonotype was seen only a few times. The chain carries TRBV6-1 and TRBJ2-1; no firm D call. Germline V lookup: CDR1 MNHNS, CDR2 SASEGT. The CDR3 has 16 residues. Trimming took off 1 base at V and 3 bases at J, with 13 bases between the two ends. The CDR3 loop is CASSEERQPVYNEQFF. In DNA, the CDR3 is TGTGCCAGCAGTGAAGAGAGGCAGCCAGTCTACAATGAGCAGTTCTTC.

This clonotype was seen only once. The rearrangement joins TRBV6-6 to TRBJ2-7, with D unclear. The CDR3 contains 14 residues. V lost 2 bases and J lost 0, with 8 bases in between. From germline, CDR1 is MNHNY and CDR2 SVGAGI (reference sequence). CDR3 nucleotides: TGTGCCAGCAGTTACGGGTCCGACTCCTACGAGCAGTACTTC. It translates to CASSYGSDSYEQYF.

The CDR3 region is CASGSSTEETQYF. CDR3 sequence (DNA): TGTGCTAGTGGTTCCAGCACTGAAGAGACCCAGTACTTC. The V gene is TRBV12-5, the J gene TRBJ2-5; unclear D gene. Germline lookup yields CDR1 LGHNT and CDR2 FRNRAP. Trimming stripped 4 bases from V and 3 bases from J, with 9 bases between. This CDR3 spans 13 amino acids. Full variable domain (remainder filled in from reference TRBV12-5 and TRBJ2-5): DARVTQTPRHKVTEMGQEVTMRCQPILGHNTVFWYRQTMMQGLELLAYFRNRAPLDDSGMPKDRFSAEMPDATLATLKIQPSEPRDSAVYFCASGSSTEETQYFGPGTRLLVL.

In regard to this clonotype: A read error may account for a junction end that differs from germline. The rearrangement uses TRBV15 and TRBJ2-7; D uncertain. The V gene's germline CDR1 is LNHNV and CDR2 YYDKDF (reference sequence). This CDR3 has 14 amino acids. The CDR3 protein is CATSRVRLSYGQYF. The DNA of the CDR3 is TGTGCCACCAGCAGAGTCAGGCTCTCCTACGGGCAGTACTTC.

This clonotype has only a few counts. One end of the junction varies from germline; a read error may be responsible. This chain joins TRBV7-7 and TRBJ2-5; D perhaps matches TRBD1 (6 bases). The J call is doubtful: the DNA matches TRBJ2-7 better. CDR1 and CDR2 (germline): SSHAT, FNYEAQ (reference sequence). This CDR3 contains 14 residues. The CDR3 sequence: CASSQGYGSYEQYF. CDR3 coding DNA: TGTGCTAGCAGCCAGGGGTACGGAAGTTACGAGCAGTACTTC.

The J gene is TRBJ2-3, the V gene TRBV5-1, with D maybe TRBD1 (6 bases). The V end was cut by 6 bases, the J end by 0 bases, with 14 bases between. Germline assignment: CDR1 SGHRS and CDR2 YFSETQ. This CDR3 region has 15 residues. As DNA, the CDR3 is TGCGCCAGCATGCCCGGGACACCTAGCACAGATACGCAGTATTTT. This gives the protein CASMPGTPSTDTQYF.

The V gene is TRBV7-8, the J gene TRBJ1-1, with D possibly TRBD1 on 5 matching bases. The V end was cut by 1 base, the J end by 11 bases, with 17 bases between. The CDR3 length is 14 residues. Germline V CDR1 and CDR2: SGHVS, FQNEAQ. As DNA, the CDR3 is TGTGCCAGCAGCTTAGGGGACCTTGTTTTCGGGGCTTTCTTT. Amino acid sequence: CASSLGDLVFGAFF. Full variable domain (remainder filled in from reference TRBV7-8 and TRBJ1-1): GAGVSQSPRYKVAKRGQDVALRCDPISGHVSLFWYQQALGQGPEFLTYFQNEAQLDKSGLPSDRFFAERPEGSVSTLKIQRTQQEDSAVYLCASSLGDLVFGAFFGQGTRLTVV.

The chain couples TRBV29-1 to TRBJ1-5; 7 bases line up with TRBD1. V was clipped by 6 bases and J by 6 bases; unmatched bases: 8. The CDR3 sequence is 13 residues long. CDR1 and CDR2 from the germline V gene are SQVTM and ANQGSEA. The chain's CDR3 is CSVQGLRGQPQHF. CDR3 bases: TGCAGCGTACAGGGGCTTAGGGGTCAGCCCCAGCATTTT.

In its sample, this clonotype was seen a few times. The chain couples TRBV5-6 to TRBJ1-2; D is unclear. Germline CDR1 and CDR2: SGHDT and YYEEEE. Trimming shortened V by 4 bases and J by 0 bases, and 19 bases separated the two germline ends. The length of the CDR3 is 17 residues. This chain's CDR3 is CASSPEIGSPANYGYTF. The CDR3 DNA reads as TGTGCCAGCAGCCCTGAAATAGGCAGCCCAGCTAACTATGGCTACACCTTC.

Only a few counts were recorded for this clonotype. V and J are TRBV25-1 and TRBJ2-1; no clear D. CDR3 length: 11 amino acids. Germline CDR1 is MGHDK and CDR2 is SYGVNS. Between the trimmed V and J ends, which lost 2 bases and 7 bases, there was a span of 3 bases. For the CDR3, the DNA is TGTGCCAGCAGTGAACTGAATGAGCAGTTCTTC. Translating gives CASSELNEQFF. Based on the CDR3 plus reference TRBV25-1 and TRBJ2-1, the full variable domain is EADIYQTPRYLVIGTGKKITLECSQTMGHDKMYWYQQDPGMELHLIHYSYGVNSTEKGDLSSESTVSRIRTEHFPLTLESARPSHTSQYLCASSELNEQFFGPGTRLTVL.

This chain joins TRBV10-3 and TRBJ2-5; D is possibly TRBD1 (6 bases). This CDR3 comprises 14 residues. The germline CDR1 and CDR2 sequences are ENHRY and SYGVKD. Trimming took off 3 bases at V and 9 bases at J, with 17 bases between the two ends. The CDR3 is CAISDSYQSGAQYF. The CDR3 DNA sequence: TGTGCCATCAGTGACTCATATCAATCAGGGGCCCAGTACTTC.

In this sample, this clonotype turned up a few times. V gene TRBV7-9 combines with J gene TRBJ2-7, with D perhaps being TRBD1 or TRBD2 (6 bases each). The V gene's germline CDR1 is SEHNR and CDR2 FQNEAQ (reference sequence). V gave up 5 bases and J gave up 2 bases, with 19 bases separating them. The CDR3 has 16 amino acids. CDR3 bases: TGTGCCAGCAGCCCCAAACTCTCGGGGGCGACCTACGAGCAGTACTTC. As protein: CASSPKLSGATYEQYF.

This rearrangement joins TRBV4-1 to TRBJ1-5; 8 bases map to TRBD1. The V and J ends lost 0 bases and 5 bases, in that order; junction bases with no gene match: 24. CDR3 length: 22 residues. From germline, CDR1 is MGHRA and CDR2 YSYEKL. The CDR3 protein is CASSQDLWVTGDWGTRHQPQHF. The CDR3, as DNA: TGCGCCAGCAGCCAAGATCTTTGGGTGACAGGGGATTGGGGTACGAGGCATCAGCCCCAGCATTTT.

The chain recombines TRBV12-3 or TRBV12-4 with TRBJ1-1; D gene uncertain. Trimming stripped 3 bases from V and 4 bases from J, with 9 bases between. The CDR3 covers 13 residues. CDR3 sequence reads: CASSFSTVTEAFF. CDR3 sequence (DNA): TGTGCCAGCAGTTTTAGCACTGTCACTGAAGCTTTCTTT.

This clonotype was detected a few times. V is TRBV24-1 and J is TRBJ2-1; D unclear. CDR3 length equals 14 residues. The germline CDR1 and CDR2 sequences are KGHDR and SFDVKD. V was shortened by 12 bases and J by 0 bases, with 14 bases between the two germline ends. The CDR3 DNA reads TGTGCCTCGCTGGACGGTAGCTCCTACAATGAGCAGTTCTTC. This sequence encodes CASLDGSSYNEQFF.

This chain joins TRBV24-1 and TRBJ2-1; 11 nucleotides line up with TRBD2. The CDR3 has 17 amino acids. V was clipped by 1 base and J by 4 bases; unmatched bases: 5. The germline gives CDR1 KGHDR, CDR2 SFDVKD. CDR3 sequence (DNA): TGTGCCACCAGTGATTTTGGGACTAGCGGACCTTACAATGAGCAGTTCTTC. This sequence encodes CATSDFGTSGPYNEQFF.

The V call is TRBV9, the J call TRBJ1-3; no firm D call. CDR3 length: 15 residues. The V end lost 2 bases, the J end lost 0 bases, and 9 bases lay between the germline ends. CDR1 is SGDLS and CDR2 is YYNGEE in the germline V gene. CDR3 DNA: TGTGCCAGCAGCGTTGATGGTTCCTCTGGAAACACCATATATTTT. As protein: CASSVDGSSGNTIYF.

The chain carries TRBV5-5 and TRBJ1-2, with 10 bases identical to TRBD1. Unmatched junction bases numbered 9, after V lost 1 base and J lost 6 bases. Germline CDR1 reads SGHKS; CDR2 reads YYEKEE (reference sequence). This CDR3 is 16 amino acids long. The CDR3 bases are TGTGCCAGCAGCTTGTTTACCGTGACAGGGGGCGATGGCTACACCTTC. Protein sequence: CASSLFTVTGGDGYTF.

This clonotype was recorded many times. The chain uses TRBV2 and TRBJ2-1; no firm D call. This CDR3 region has 11 residues. The V end lost 7 bases, the J end lost 5 bases, and 6 bases lay between the germline ends. Germline CDR1 reads SNHLY; CDR2 reads FYNNEI. The CDR3 reads CASTGDNEQFF. The CDR3 nucleotides are TGTGCCAGCACCGGAGACAATGAGCAGTTCTTC.

The chain couples TRBV12-3 or TRBV12-4 to TRBJ2-7; D may be TRBD2 (5 bases). The CDR3 runs to 16 residues. Between the trimmed V and J ends, which lost 6 bases and 6 bases, there was a span of 24 bases. The CDR3 coding sequence is TGTGCCAGCAGCTCCCTACCCCACGGGGTTGGCGGCGAGCAGTACTTC. Translating it yields CASSSLPHGVGGEQYF.

Worth noting for this clonotype: A much larger clone lies one base from this, so it may be a read error. The chain employs TRBV12-3 or TRBV12-4 and TRBJ2-7; 12 nucleotides align to TRBD1. The J call may be mistaken, given a closer DNA end match to TRBJ2-5. This CDR3 is built from 16 residues. The chain's CDR3 is CASASLHGTGGETQYF. In DNA form, the CDR3 reads TGTGCCAGCGCCTCCCTTCACGGGACAGGGGGCGAGACCCAGTACTTC.